Shown below are 27 T cell receptor beta chains from a single sample sequenced in a study of beta chain features in type 1 diabetes. Points from the study as a whole: All four CD4+ subsets from Type 1 diabetes patients carried moderately but significantly shorter TCRB CDR3s.

Every bit of the isolated RNA underwent reverse transcription, so sequencing read expressed TCRB transcripts. Data came from immunoSEQ multiplex PCR; TCRdb stores just in-frame clones and leaves some out. This repertoire shows around 250,000 clones, about 23% found once; its top ten account for around 0.013%. Their antigens remain unidentified. What was sequenced was naive CD4+ T cells from blood. These receptor sequences come from a woman aged 30 to 39 with type 1 diabetes.

The CDR3 here is CSVAQPTGGGTEAFF. CDR3 coding DNA: TGCAGCGTTGCGCAACCGACAGGGGGAGGAACTGAAGCTTTCTTT. This chain connects TRBV29-1 to TRBJ1-1; 9 positions match TRBD1. Per the germline V gene, CDR1 is SQVTM and CDR2 is ANQGSEA. The CDR3 consists of 15 residues. Germline trimming cut 4 bases from V and 5 bases from J; bases unmatched to any gene: 11.

The chain links TRBV5-4 to TRBJ2-1; the match to TRBD2 covers 7 bases. V lost 1 base, J lost 3 bases, and 7 bases stayed unmatched. The CDR3 covers 16 residues. Germline V gives CDR1 SGHNT, CDR2 YYREEE (reference sequence). The CDR3 spells CASSLSLAVHYNEQFF. CDR3 nucleotides: TGTGCCAGCAGCTTGTCTCTAGCGGTCCACTACAATGAGCAGTTCTTC.

This clone has a handful of counts. The chain uses TRBV7-9 and TRBJ2-5; D uncertain. From germline, CDR1 is SEHNR and CDR2 FQNEAQ (reference sequence). This CDR3 contains 11 residues. Trimming left V 5 bases short and J 5 bases short, with 6 bases between. The CDR3 spells CASSPLETQYF. The CDR3 DNA sequence: TGTGCCAGCAGCCCCCTGGAGACCCAGTACTTC.

V and J are TRBV7-2 and TRBJ1-2, with 9 positions matching TRBD1. The CDR3 is 16 amino acids. Looked up from germline, CDR1 is SGHTA and CDR2 is FQGNSA. With 5 bases clipped from V and 4 bases from J, the junction kept 11 bases outside the gene matches. CDR3 amino acids: CASSRGGQGEFYGYTF. The CDR3 DNA sequence: TGTGCCAGCAGCAGAGGGGGACAGGGTGAATTCTATGGCTACACCTTC.

This clone was detected a few times. The chain recombines TRBV19 with TRBJ2-5; D is perhaps TRBD2 (6 bases). The CDR3 covers 13 residues. V was clipped by 7 bases and J by 6 bases, with 15 bases between them. Germline CDR1 LNHDA, CDR2 SQIVND (reference sequence). The CDR3 DNA follows: TGTGCCAGTACGTCGGCAGGGAGGCAGACCCAGTACTTC. Amino acid sequence: CASTSAGRQTQYF.

The gene calls are TRBV7-3 and TRBJ1-1, with TRBD1 matching 7 bases. Germline CDR1 and CDR2: SGHTA and FQGTGA. V lost 4 bases and J lost 5; bases outside the gene matches: 4. The CDR3 runs 13 residues. The CDR3 DNA reads as TGTGCCAGCAGCTCAAGACAGGGTACTGAAGCTTTCTTT. Its protein product is CASSSRQGTEAFF.

The rearrangement links TRBV5-1 to TRBJ2-3; D might be TRBD2 (5 bases). The V and J ends lost 2 bases and 5 bases respectively, with 12 bases between them. This CDR3 region has 14 residues. Germline assignment: CDR1 SGHRS and CDR2 YFSETQ. The CDR3 nucleotides read TGCGCCAGCAGCTTAGATAAGGCGGGAGATACGCAGTATTTT. Protein: CASSLDKAGDTQYF.

V is TRBV5-6 and J is TRBJ2-1, with D possibly TRBD2 on 5 matching bases. V was cut by 7 bases and J by 8 bases, with 13 bases left in between. Germline lookup yields CDR1 SGHDT and CDR2 YYEEEE. CDR3 length equals 12 residues. CDR3 nucleotide sequence: TGTGCCAGCTGCCGACGCGGGTATGAGCAGTTCTTC. Amino acid sequence: CASCRRGYEQFF.

This clone occurred a few times. The V and J genes are TRBV4-1 and TRBJ2-1; TRBD2 matches 9 bases. Germline lookup yields CDR1 MGHRA and CDR2 YSYEKL. CDR3 length: 17 residues. The V gene end was trimmed by 0 bases and the J gene end by 7 bases; junction bases not matched to a gene: 10. This CDR3 is CASSQDPAAGGANEQFF. The DNA of the CDR3 is TGCGCCAGCAGCCAAGACCCTGCAGCGGGGGGAGCTAATGAGCAGTTCTTC.

This clone was seen only a few times. The chain links TRBV5-1 to TRBJ2-1; 8 bases agree with TRBD1. In germline, CDR1 is SGHRS, CDR2 YFSETQ. Trimming removed 2 bases from V and 3 bases from J; junction bases left unmatched: 1. The CDR3 extends over 14 amino acids. The CDR3 nucleotides read TGCGCCAGCAGCTTCGGGACAGGCTACAATGAGCAGTTCTTC. Its translation: CASSFGTGYNEQFF.

J is TRBJ2-1 and V is TRBV19; 9 bases are a match to TRBD1. The V gene end was trimmed by 5 bases and the J gene end by 7 bases; junction bases not matched to a gene: 6. CDR1 LNHDA and CDR2 SQIVND come from the germline V gene (reference sequence). The CDR3 is 14 amino acids. In nucleotides, the CDR3 is TGTGCCAGTAGTCCGGGACAGGGTACGAATGAGCAGTTCTTC. It specifies CASSPGQGTNEQFF.

The V call is TRBV27, the J call TRBJ2-6, with 9 positions matching TRBD1. The CDR3 loop spans 20 amino acids. V shed 2 bases, J shed 1 base, and the junction held 12 bases outside the gene matches. CDR1 is MNHEY, CDR2 SMNVEV, per germline (reference sequence). The CDR3 spells CASSLVPPDRGQSGANVLTF. The CDR3, as DNA: TGTGCCAGCAGTTTAGTCCCTCCGGACAGGGGCCAGTCTGGGGCCAACGTCCTGACTTTC. Based on the CDR3 plus reference TRBV27 and TRBJ2-6, the full variable domain is EAQVTQNPRYLITVTGKKLTVTCSQNMNHEYMSWYRQDPGLGLRQIYYSMNVEVTDKGDVPEGYKVSRKEKRNFPLILESPSPNQTSLYFCASSLVPPDRGQSGANVLTFGAGSRLTVL.

In its sample, this clone was seen a few times. This chain joins TRBV7-6 and TRBJ2-7; D unclear. CDR3 length equals 14 residues. V dropped 5 bases and J dropped 5 bases, with 16 bases sitting between them. Germline-derived CDR1 and CDR2 are SGHVS and FNYEAQ. Here the CDR3 reads CASSPTPNGHEQYF. The CDR3 coding sequence is TGTGCCAGCAGCCCCACACCCAATGGTCACGAGCAGTACTTC.

This clone occurred a few times. The V call is TRBV25-1, the J call TRBJ2-1; 9 positions agree with TRBD1. V trimming: 6 bases; J trimming: 7 bases; junction bases outside the gene matches: 10. Per germline, CDR1 MGHDK and CDR2 SYGVNS. This CDR3 comprises 15 residues. CDR3 coding DNA: TGTGCCAGCAGCGACGGGACAGGGTATTTGAATGAGCAGTTCTTC. Residues: CASSDGTGYLNEQFF. Using reference TRBV25-1 and TRBJ2-1 for the parts outside the CDR3, the full variable domain is EADIYQTPRYLVIGTGKKITLECSQTMGHDKMYWYQQDPGMELHLIHYSYGVNSTEKGDLSSESTVSRIRTEHFPLTLESARPSHTSQYLCASSDGTGYLNEQFFGPGTRLTVL.

V usage is TRBV18 and J usage is TRBJ1-2; 8 nucleotides agree with TRBD1. CDR3 length equals 16 residues. V trimming: 2 bases; J trimming: 0 bases; junction bases outside the gene matches: 5. From germline, CDR1 is KGHSH and CDR2 LQKENI. CDR3 residues: CASSPGTGIANYGYTF. The CDR3 nucleotides are TGTGCCAGCTCACCAGGGACAGGCATAGCTAACTATGGCTACACCTTC. The full variable domain, with the rest looked up from reference TRBV18 and TRBJ1-2, is NAGVMQNPRHLVRRRGQEARLRCSPMKGHSHVYWYRQLPEEGLKFMVYLQKENIIDESGMPKERFSAEFPKEGPSILRIQQVVRGDSAAYFCASSPGTGIANYGYTFGSGTRLTVV.

This chain connects TRBV6-6 to TRBJ2-4, with 8 bases aligning to TRBD1. Germline trimming cut 6 bases from V and 4 bases from J; bases unmatched to any gene: 11. Germline-derived CDR1 and CDR2 are MNHNY and SVGAGI (reference sequence). The CDR3 runs to 16 residues. CDR3 bases: TGTGCCAGCAGCCCGCCCCGGACAGGGTTAAAAAACATTCAGTACTTC. Amino acid sequence: CASSPPRTGLKNIQYF.

The chain is built from TRBV9 and TRBJ1-4; 9 positions match TRBD1. V was clipped by 3 bases and J by 7 bases; unmatched bases: 4. Germline assignment: CDR1 SGDLS and CDR2 YYNGEE. This CDR3 has 14 residues. This CDR3 is CASSAGQGGEKLFF. CDR3 nucleotide sequence: TGTGCCAGCAGCGCGGGACAGGGTGGTGAAAAACTGTTTTTT.

The chain couples TRBV30 to TRBJ2-6; D call uncertain. The V gene lost 4 bases and the J gene lost 3 bases, with 16 bases spanning the gap. The CDR3 spans 16 residues. Looked up from germline, CDR1 is GTSNPN and CDR2 is SVGIG (reference sequence). Here the CDR3 reads CAWKWPSASGANVLTF. The CDR3, as DNA: TGTGCCTGGAAATGGCCCTCAGCGAGTGGGGCCAACGTCCTGACTTTC.

This clone was detected only a few times. The CDR3: CASSEVLAGAYEQYF. As DNA, the CDR3 is TGCGCCAGCAGTGAGGTCCTAGCGGGAGCCTACGAGCAGTACTTC. The chain combines TRBV10-2 with TRBJ2-7, with TRBD2 matching 10 bases. The CDR3 contains 15 residues. V dropped 2 bases and J dropped 2; count of bases not matched to a gene: 3. Germline-derived CDR1 and CDR2 are WSHSY and SAAADI.

The chain is built from TRBV11-2 and TRBJ2-7; the D is unclear. Germline CDR1 reads SGHAT; CDR2 reads FQNNGV. The CDR3 sequence is 14 residues long. Between the trimmed V and J ends, which lost 1 base and 2 bases, there was a span of 9 bases. The CDR3 DNA sequence: TGTGCCAGCAGCTTAGCCCACAGAGCCTACGAGCAGTACTTC. As protein: CASSLAHRAYEQYF.

This clone occurred a few times. V and J are TRBV4-1 and TRBJ2-1; 13 bases line up with TRBD2. Germline CDR1 MGHRA, CDR2 YSYEKL. V lost 1 base and J lost 3; bases outside the gene matches: 6. This CDR3 is 18 amino acids long. The DNA of the CDR3 is TGCGCCAGCAGCCAAGTCGGGACTAGCGGGACTTACTACAATGAGCAGTTCTTC. Residues: CASSQVGTSGTYYNEQFF.

The chain links TRBV7-2 to TRBJ2-2, with 8 positions matching TRBD1. The trim removed 4 bases at V and 5 bases at J, leaving 6 bases unmatched. The CDR3 extends over 15 amino acids. Germline V gives CDR1 SGHTA, CDR2 FQGNSA. CDR3 region: CASSSGQGGTGELFF. The CDR3, as DNA: TGTGCCAGCAGCTCCGGACAGGGAGGAACCGGGGAGCTGTTTTTT.

The chain recombines TRBV11-2 with TRBJ2-1; TRBD1 agrees at 7 bases. Germline V gene data show CDR1 as SGHAT and CDR2 as FQNNGV. This CDR3 is built from 16 residues. V trimming: 2 bases; J trimming: 0 bases; junction bases outside the gene matches: 4. CDR3: CASSLWTGDSYNEQFF. CDR3 sequence (DNA): TGTGCCAGCAGCTTATGGACAGGAGACTCCTACAATGAGCAGTTCTTC.

This clone was seen a few times. The CDR3 is CASRSGQGASGYTF. CDR3 in DNA: TGTGCCAGTAGAAGCGGACAGGGGGCCTCTGGCTACACCTTC. The rearrangement uses TRBV19 and TRBJ1-2, with 11 bases identical to TRBD1. Germline-derived CDR1 and CDR2 are LNHDA and SQIVND (reference sequence). V trimming: 6 bases; J trimming: 7 bases; junction bases outside the gene matches: 7. The CDR3 has 14 residues.

This clone was detected only a few times. The V call is TRBV25-1, the J call TRBJ2-3, with D possibly TRBD1 on 6 matching bases. Germline CDR1 MGHDK, CDR2 SYGVNS. Trimming took 3 bases from V and 4 from J, leaving 11 bases between them. The CDR3 covers 14 residues. The CDR3 reads CASSDPTGPDTQYF. The CDR3 nucleotides read TGTGCCAGCAGTGACCCGACAGGTCCAGATACGCAGTATTTT.

This clone was seen more than once but under ten times. The chain employs TRBV25-1 and TRBJ1-2; the match to TRBD1 covers 10 bases. The CDR3 spans 15 residues. The V gene's germline CDR1 is MGHDK and CDR2 SYGVNS. The J segment lost 6 bases and the V segment lost 4 bases, leaving 8 bases of the junction unmatched. For the CDR3, the DNA is TGTGCCAGCAGTGCAGGGACAGGGGTTGCGGATGGCTACACCTTC. This codes for CASSAGTGVADGYTF.

The chain couples TRBV9 to TRBJ2-3; 7 bases line up with TRBD2. Germline V gives CDR1 SGDLS, CDR2 YYNGEE. V lost 3 bases and J lost 3; bases outside the gene matches: 10. The CDR3 totals 16 residues. CDR3 residues: CASSGQGLLHTDTQYF. In nucleotides, the CDR3 is TGTGCCAGCAGCGGGCAGGGACTACTTCATACAGATACGCAGTATTTT.